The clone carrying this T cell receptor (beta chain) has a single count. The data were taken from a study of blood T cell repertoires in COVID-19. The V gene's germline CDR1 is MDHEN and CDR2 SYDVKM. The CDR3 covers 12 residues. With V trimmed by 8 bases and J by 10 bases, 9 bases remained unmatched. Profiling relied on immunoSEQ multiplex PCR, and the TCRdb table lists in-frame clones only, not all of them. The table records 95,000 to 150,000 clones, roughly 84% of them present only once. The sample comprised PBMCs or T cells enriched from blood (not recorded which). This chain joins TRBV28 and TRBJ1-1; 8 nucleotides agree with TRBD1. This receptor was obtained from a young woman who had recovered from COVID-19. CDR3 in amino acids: CASPRTGYPAFF. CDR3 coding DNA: TGTGCCAGCCCACGGACAGGGTACCCAGCTTTCTTT.